The source of this T cell receptor (beta chain) is a study of CD8 T cells in Susac syndrome (dated 2019 in TCRdb). Looking at the study overall: The study used repertoire sequencing to test whether antigen drove CD8+ T cell activation and differentiation in Susac syndrome. The clonality of the CD8+ T cell repertoire was compared across approximately 11 healthy donors, about 14 Susac syndrome patients and roughly 16 multiple sclerosis patients.

Peripheral blood CD8+ and CD4+ T cells from healthy donors, Susac syndrome patients and multiple sclerosis patients were profiled using high-throughput TCR beta sequencing. Healthy donors were age- and sex-matched controls. Bulk CD8+ and CD4+ T cells were purified by magnetic negative isolation, whereas CD8+ TEMRA cells were enriched by FACS. Blood was drawn into EDTA tubes, processed within 24 hours, and PBMCs were isolated by density gradient centrifugation. PBMCs intended for TCR sequencing were cryopreserved in liquid nitrogen and were subsequently thawed in a 37 degrees C water bath. A purity of at least 90% was achieved for sorted or isolated CD4+, CD8+ and CD8+ TEMRA cells. Results the study describes overall, beyond this receptor: The number of individuals in the TCR sequencing and HLA analysis was acknowledged as relatively small.

RNA was extracted using the RNeasy kit, and about 0.45 to 1 ug of the RNA was reverse transcribed with random hexamers. The immunoSEQ multiplex PCR assay, which covers 54 Vbeta and 13 Jbeta segments, was used to amplify TCR beta CDR3 regions. PCR amplification bias was corrected using a synthetic template baseline for primer optimization and computational correction. Under the source paper's analysis protocol: Reads were annotated to V, D and J genes according to IMGT and were analyzed with immunoSEQ Analyzer, with only productive sequences retained. Clonality was computed as one minus Shannon entropy normalized by log2 of the number of productive unique sequences. For each patient and control, public and private clones were evaluated among the 100 most prevalent clones. Clones were defined as Susac-specific if absent from the healthy and MS cohorts, from approximately 1,100 published viral clones and from other ImmuneACCESS disease sequences. TCRdb handled the public reads itself, with Q25 trimming in fastp and clone calling in MiXCR, and kept productive beta chains. Merged by CDR3 protein, the rows form single entries marked with the most common genes and DNA. The V and J calls here are based on TCRdb, not the publication. The sample has tens of thousands of distinct CDR3 sequences on record, 80% to 95% of them singletons. About 0.5% of the sample lies in the top ten.

Concerning this clonotype itself: What this receptor recognizes is not known. Per-base qualities were not stored, and no clone one base away is much larger.

Sequences were obtained from CD8+ T cells from PBMCs. This sequence originates from a human donor in good health.

The CDR3 here reads CASKPGQGADTQYF. The DNA sequence reads TGTGCCAGCAAGCCGGGACAGGGTGCAGATACGCAGTATTTT. Here the chain combines TRBV6-5 and TRBJ2-3; 9 bases in the middle match TRBD1. The CDR3 covers 14 residues, taking in both the cysteine and the phenylalanine. Here the CDR3 DNA is all that survives: 42 bases in frame from base 1. V has 7 bases trimmed and J has 4 bases trimmed; junction bases matching no gene number 6. The germline V gene sets CDR1 to MNHEY and CDR2 to SVGAGI.